This is a list of T cell receptor beta chains from one sample in a study of blood T cell repertoires in COVID-19. Sequencing used immunoSEQ multiplex PCR; TCRdb keeps in-frame clones, though not all of them. The table has about 200,000 clones, more than 85% seen once. The sample was peripheral blood. These receptors all come from a man aged 35 to 55 with acute or convalescent COVID-19. CDR3s leave out the opening cysteine and the closing phenylalanine or tryptophan.

v_gene: TRBV5-1
j_gene: TRBJ1-2
CDR3aa: ASSLVPGGNYGYT

v_gene: TRBV4-2
j_gene: TRBJ1-5
CDR3aa: ASSPQVLGNQPQH

v_gene: TRBV6-5
j_gene: TRBJ1-1
CDR3aa: ASSMGQGAVTEAF

v_gene: TRBV10-2
j_gene: TRBJ1-2
CDR3aa: ASAPAPSSYT

v_gene: TRBV28
j_gene: TRBJ1-6
CDR3aa: ASAPDYNSPLH

v_gene: TRBV7-8
j_gene: TRBJ1-6
CDR3aa: ASSLAFFRAVGSPLH

v_gene: TRBV7-2
j_gene: TRBJ2-3
CDR3aa: ASSLVPRGTDTQY

v_gene: TRBV30
j_gene: TRBJ1-3
CDR3aa: AWSPDGSSGNTIY

v_gene: TRBV28
j_gene: TRBJ2-1
CDR3aa: ASSPTGKNNEQF

v_gene: TRBV4-2
j_gene: TRBJ1-2
CDR3aa: ASSDRGPADGYT

v_gene: TRBV6-5
j_gene: TRBJ1-5
CDR3aa: ASSSAAVAAQPQH

v_gene: TRBV7-3
j_gene: TRBJ2-1
CDR3aa: ASSPDRDRFHEQF

v_gene: TRBV5-1
j_gene: TRBJ2-7
CDR3aa: ASSMGEGYEQY

v_gene: TRBV7-9
j_gene: TRBJ1-2
CDR3aa: ASIPTGDYGYT

v_gene: TRBV7-8
j_gene: TRBJ1-1
CDR3aa: ASSPWTGGTTEAF

v_gene: TRBV2
j_gene: TRBJ2-5
CDR3aa: ASTGLAGGPTFQETQY